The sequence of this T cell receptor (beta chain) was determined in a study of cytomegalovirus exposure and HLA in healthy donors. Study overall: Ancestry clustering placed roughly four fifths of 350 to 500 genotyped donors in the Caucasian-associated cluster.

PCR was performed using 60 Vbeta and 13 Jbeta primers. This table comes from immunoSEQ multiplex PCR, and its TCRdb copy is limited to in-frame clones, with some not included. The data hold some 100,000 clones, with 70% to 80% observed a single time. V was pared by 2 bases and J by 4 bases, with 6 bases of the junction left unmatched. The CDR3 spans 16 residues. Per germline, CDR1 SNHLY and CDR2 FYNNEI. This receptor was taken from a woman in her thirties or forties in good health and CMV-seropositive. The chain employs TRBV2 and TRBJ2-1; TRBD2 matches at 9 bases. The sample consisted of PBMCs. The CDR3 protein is CASSEIGGGAYNEQFF. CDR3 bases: TGTGCCAGCAGTGAAATTGGCGGGGGGGCTTACAATGAGCAGTTCTTC.